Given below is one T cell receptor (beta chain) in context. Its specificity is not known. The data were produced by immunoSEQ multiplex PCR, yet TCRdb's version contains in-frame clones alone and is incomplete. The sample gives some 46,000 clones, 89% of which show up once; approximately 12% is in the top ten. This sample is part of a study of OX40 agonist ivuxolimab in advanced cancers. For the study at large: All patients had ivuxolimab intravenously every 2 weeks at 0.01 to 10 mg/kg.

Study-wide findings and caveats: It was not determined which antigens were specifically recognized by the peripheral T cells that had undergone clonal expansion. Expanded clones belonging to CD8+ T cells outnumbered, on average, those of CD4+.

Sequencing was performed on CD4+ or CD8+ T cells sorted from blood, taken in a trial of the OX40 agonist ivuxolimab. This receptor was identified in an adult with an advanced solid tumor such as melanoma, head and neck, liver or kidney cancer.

The CDR3 here is CASSAFSGGSYEQYF. DNA for the CDR3: TGTGCCAGCAGTGCCTTTAGCGGGGGATCCTACGAGCAGTACTTC. V gene TRBV27 combines with J gene TRBJ2-7; 9 nucleotides line up with TRBD2. Germline V gene lookup returns CDR1 MNHEY and CDR2 SMNVEV (reference sequence). This CDR3 spans 15 amino acids. V gave up 5 bases and J gave up 1 base; unmatched junction bases: 6.